The 17 T cell receptor beta chains below were found in one sample sequenced in a study of identical twins. From the 5' RACE reads, TCRdb called clonotypes with MiXCR, one entry per CDR3 protein. Found here are 500,000 to 550,000 distinct CDR3 sequences, around 20% of them singletons; the top ten hold 0.8% to 1%. These data were also reused for a study on T cells expressing NK-cell markers.

The specimen was CD4+ T cells sorted from blood. Receptor source: a woman between 18 and 29 years old in good health.

CDR3 nucleotide sequence: TGTGCCAGCAAGCGCGGGAGCTCTGGGGCCAACGTCCTGACTTTC. Translating gives CASKRGSSGANVLTF. This chain joins TRBV27 and TRBJ2-6; 7 bases align to TRBD2. Germline V gene lookup returns CDR1 MNHEY and CDR2 SMNVEV (reference sequence). J lost 0 bases, V lost 7 bases, and 3 bases had no gene match. The CDR3 is made up of 15 amino acids.

The chain combines TRBV7-9 with TRBJ1-4; D is possibly TRBD1 (6 bases). This CDR3 comprises 14 residues. The ends were cut back, 5 bases at V and 5 bases at J, with 12 bases in the middle. From germline, CDR1 is SEHNR and CDR2 FQNEAQ (reference sequence). CDR3 residues: CASSQGHGNEKLFF. Here the CDR3 DNA reads TGTGCCAGCAGCCAGGGACACGGAAATGAAAAACTGTTTTTT.

The rearrangement uses TRBV2 and TRBJ2-4; D assignment may be TRBD1 or TRBD2 (6 bases each). V lost 2 bases to trimming and J lost 5 bases, with 13 bases between them. The germline V gene has CDR1 SNHLY and CDR2 FYNNEI. The CDR3 runs to 15 residues. The CDR3 loop reads CASSEMRGDQNIQYF. The CDR3 DNA is TGTGCCAGCAGTGAAATGAGGGGGGACCAAAACATTCAGTACTTC.

In this sample, this clonotype turned up many times. The genes are TRBV12-3 or TRBV12-4 and TRBJ1-6; the D is unclear. The CDR3 covers 14 residues. Trimming pared 3 bases from V and 6 bases from J, leaving 9 bases between. CDR3: CASSFGRSNSPLHF. The CDR3 bases are TGTGCCAGCAGTTTCGGGCGGAGTAATTCACCCCTCCACTTT.

In nucleotides, the CDR3 is TGTGCCAGCAGTCCCTGGGACAGAGAGTACGAGCAGTACTTC. It is translated as CASSPWDREYEQYF. The chain employs TRBV27 and TRBJ2-7, with TRBD1 matching over 7 bases. The V segment lost 5 bases and the J segment 4 bases; nucleotides outside the gene matches: 8. Germline V CDR1 and CDR2: MNHEY, SMNVEV (reference sequence). The CDR3 totals 14 residues.

This clonotype was found many times. The chain combines TRBV20-1 with TRBJ2-7, with 7 bases that match TRBD2. The germline V gene encodes CDR1 DFQATT and CDR2 SNEGSKA (reference sequence). The CDR3 covers 15 residues. Trimming at V came to 0 bases and at J to 4 bases, leaving 9 bases not matched to a gene. The CDR3 loop reads CSARDSGREKYEQYF. For the CDR3, the DNA is TGCAGTGCTAGAGATTCGGGGCGGGAGAAGTACGAGCAGTACTTC.

The sample holds a few counts of this clonotype. The gene calls are TRBV7-9 and TRBJ2-5; 14 nucleotides line up with TRBD2. In germline, CDR1 is SEHNR, CDR2 FQNEAQ (reference sequence). The CDR3 runs to 16 residues. The V segment lost 3 bases and the J segment 5 bases; nucleotides outside the gene matches: 5. The CDR3 DNA reads as TGTGCCAGCAGCTTTGGACTAGCGGGAGGACAGGAGACCCAGTACTTC. It translates to CASSFGLAGGQETQYF.

This clonotype was found a few times. The chain uses TRBV6-1 and TRBJ2-7; D unclear. The germline V gene has CDR1 MNHNS and CDR2 SASEGT. The CDR3 loop spans 15 amino acids. Deletions cut 8 bases from V and 6 bases from J, with 23 bases between. The CDR3: CASSRDSVRVIEQYF. The CDR3 DNA reads TGTGCCAGCTCACGAGATTCTGTCCGGGTTATCGAGCAGTACTTC.

Comment on this clonotype: A much larger clone is a single base away; this may be a read error. The V and J genes are TRBV5-1 and TRBJ2-2; no clear D gene. The CDR3 extends over 14 amino acids. V lost 0 bases and J 1 base, leaving 4 bases between the germline ends. Looked up from germline, CDR1 is SGHRS and CDR2 is YFSETQ. Here the CDR3 reads CASSLAENTGELFF. CDR3 coding DNA: TGCGCCAGCAGCTTGGCGGAGAACACCGGGGAGCTGTTTTTT.

The CDR3 region is CASSAGTAQLQETQYF. In DNA form, the CDR3 reads TGTGCCAGCAGCGCCGGGACAGCCCAATTACAAGAGACCCAGTACTTC. The chain joins TRBV9 to TRBJ2-5; 7 nucleotides match TRBD1. Germline CDR1 is SGDLS and CDR2 is YYNGEE. The trim removed 3 bases at V and 2 bases at J, leaving 10 bases unmatched. The CDR3 totals 16 residues.

This chain uses TRBV4-1 with TRBJ2-3; D is unresolved. The germline V gene encodes CDR1 MGHRA and CDR2 YSYEKL. CDR3 length: 12 residues. The ends were cut back, 0 bases at V and 7 bases at J, with 5 bases in the middle. The CDR3 bases are TGCGCCAGCAGCCAAGATCATAATACGCAGTATTTT. Translating gives CASSQDHNTQYF.

This sequence joins TRBV20-1 and TRBJ1-1, with D uncertain. This CDR3 contains 13 residues. Germline CDR1 and CDR2: DFQATT and SNEGSKA (reference sequence). The chain's CDR3 is CRAEKTGVAEAFF. The DNA of the CDR3 is TGCAGGGCAGAAAAGACCGGAGTAGCTGAAGCTTTCTTT.

This clonotype was found a few times. The rearrangement links TRBV7-2 to TRBJ2-7; D gene uncertain. Germline CDR1 SGHTA, CDR2 FQGNSA. The CDR3 is made up of 15 amino acids. V lost 2 bases and J lost 0, with 11 bases in between. The chain's CDR3 is CASSLNPTSSYEQYF. The CDR3, as DNA: TGTGCCAGCAGCTTAAACCCCACGAGCTCCTACGAGCAGTACTTC.

J is TRBJ2-1 and V is TRBV7-9; 11 bases are a match to TRBD2. The CDR3 loop spans 13 amino acids. With 1 base clipped from V and 11 bases from J, the junction kept 1 base outside the gene matches. The germline V gene encodes CDR1 SEHNR and CDR2 FQNEAQ (reference sequence). CDR3 sequence: CASSLGTSGQQFF. CDR3 sequence (DNA): TGTGCCAGCAGCTTAGGGACTAGCGGGCAGCAGTTCTTC.

This clonotype occurred many times. The V and J genes are TRBV10-3 and TRBJ2-1; 11 bases are a match to TRBD2. The CDR3 contains 13 residues. The germline gives CDR1 ENHRY, CDR2 SYGVKD. Losses at the gene ends were 10 bases for V and 8 bases for J; bases not matched to a gene: 7. This chain's CDR3 is CASTSGSSYEQFF. CDR3 DNA: TGTGCCAGCACTAGCGGGAGTTCGTATGAGCAGTTCTTC.

This clonotype showed up just a few times. V is TRBV20-1 and J is TRBJ2-3, with D possibly being TRBD1 (6 bases). Deletions cut 5 bases from V and 0 bases from J, with 15 bases between. Germline CDR1 reads DFQATT; CDR2 reads SNEGSKA (reference sequence). This CDR3 contains 15 residues. CDR3: CSAGNRELSTDTQYF. The CDR3 nucleotides are TGCAGTGCTGGTAACAGGGAGCTAAGCACAGATACGCAGTATTTT.

The gene calls are TRBV10-3 and TRBJ2-3; 11 bases line up with TRBD2. CDR3 length: 17 residues. CDR1 and CDR2 from the germline V gene are ENHRY and SYGVKD. Losses at the gene ends were 0 bases for V and 5 bases for J; bases not matched to a gene: 7. The chain's CDR3 is CAISESVVAGGQDTQYF. The DNA of the CDR3 is TGTGCCATCAGTGAGTCGGTGGTAGCGGGGGGGCAAGATACGCAGTATTTT.